This is a list of T cell receptor beta chains from one sample in a study of T cell changes during pregnancy in multiple sclerosis. Profiled with immunoSEQ multiplex PCR; TCRdb holds only in-frame clones, not every one. The sample records around 100,000 clones, about 92% being singletons. The sample here was peripheral blood, taken after pregnancy. These TCRs come from a female donor with multiple sclerosis, enrolled in a pregnancy study. CDR3s include the opening cysteine and the closing phenylalanine or tryptophan. The order of the fields is CDR3 DNA, CDR3 protein, V gene, D gene, J gene, clone size. D genes are given only for firm matches. For some rows the clone size is stated as once, few or many, or as a class when expanded; others skip it.

TGCGCCAGCAGCAAGGTGAGGACAGGGGGCCCTTCTGGGGCCAACGTCCTGACTTTC,CASSKVRTGGPSGANVLTF,TRBV4-1,TRBD1,TRBJ2-6,.
TGTGCCAGCAGTGGTAGATCACTAGCGAGAAGCACAGATACGCAGTATTTT,CASSGRSLARSTDTQYF,TRBV6-1,TRBD2,TRBJ2-3,.
TGTGCCACCCTAGCTCCGGGGACAAAAGAGACCCAGTACTTC,CATLAPGTKETQYF,TRBV6-5,.,TRBJ2-5,.
TGCGCCAGCAGCCTTTCTTCCGGGAGATTAGCCACTGAAGCTTTCTTT,CASSLSSGRLATEAFF,TRBV4-1,.,TRBJ1-1,.
TGTGCCAGCAGCTTATCGGGGGAAAACATTCAGTACTTC,CASSLSGENIQYF,TRBV7-9,.,TRBJ2-4,.
TGTGCCTGGAGCCCCGGCACAGATACGCAGTATTTT,CAWSPGTDTQYF,TRBV30,.,TRBJ2-3,.
TGTGCCAGCATCGACCAGGGGACGCAGTATTTT,CASIDQGTQYF,TRBV7-9,.,TRBJ2-3,.
TGTGCCAGTAGTATAACCCTACAGGGGCCTAATGAAAAACTGTTTTTT,CASSITLQGPNEKLFF,TRBV19,TRBD1,TRBJ1-4,once
TGTGCCAGCAGTGACTCGTGGGGCAGCTCCTACAATGAGCAGTTCTTC,CASSDSWGSSYNEQFF,TRBV6-4,.,TRBJ2-1,.
TGTGCCAGCAAACAGGGGGTTGGGTCCTACAATGAGCAGTTCTTC,CASKQGVGSYNEQFF,TRBV2,TRBD1,TRBJ2-1,.
TGTGCCAGCAGTAGCACTGAGTACTCCTACGAGCAGTACTTC,CASSSTEYSYEQYF,TRBV27,.,TRBJ2-7,.
TGTGCCAGCAGTCAGGGACAGGCGTTTGAGAATGAGCAGTTCTTC,CASSQGQAFENEQFF,TRBV6-6,TRBD1,TRBJ2-1,once
TGTGCCAGCAGCTTCACAGGGGTGGAAGCTTTCTTT,CASSFTGVEAFF,TRBV5-5,TRBD1,TRBJ1-1,.
TGTGCCTTTCACGGACAGCTTGAAGGCTACACCTTC,CAFHGQLEGYTF,TRBV30,.,TRBJ1-2,.
TGTGCCAGCAGGTTCCCAGGGGCCCTTGGCAATGAGCAGTTCTTC,CASRFPGALGNEQFF,TRBV7-9,.,TRBJ2-1,.
TGTGCCAGCAGTTACTCGAGAGGAGGAAACACCATATATTTT,CASSYSRGGNTIYF,TRBV6-5,.,TRBJ1-3,.
TGTGCCAGCAGCGTTAGGGGCATTGAGGGAAACACCATATATTTT,CASSVRGIEGNTIYF,TRBV9,.,TRBJ1-3,.
TGCGCCAGCAGCTTGGGTGAAGGAAAACGCGGAAACAATGAGCAGTTCTTC,CASSLGEGKRGNNEQFF,TRBV5-1,.,TRBJ2-1,.
TGTGCCAGCAGCTGGGACAGGCCCGACTCTGGAAACACCATATATTTT,CASSWDRPDSGNTIYF,TRBV7-8,TRBD1,TRBJ1-3,.
TGTGCCAGCAGTGAAGCGAGAAACAATCAGCCCCAGCATTTT,CASSEARNNQPQHF,TRBV6-1,.,TRBJ1-5,.
TGTGCCAGCAGCGAACTAGCGGGGAACACCGGGGAGCTGTTTTTT,CASSELAGNTGELFF,TRBV7-3,TRBD2,TRBJ2-2,.
TGCGCCAGCAGCCCCACAATACAGGATGGCTACACCTTC,CASSPTIQDGYTF,TRBV5-1,.,TRBJ1-2,.
TGCAGTGCAGGGGACTACACCTTC,CSAGDYTF,TRBV20-1,.,TRBJ1-2,.
TGTGCCAGCAGTTACGGTTCGGGTAAGAGCAATCAGCCCCAGCATTTT,CASSYGSGKSNQPQHF,TRBV6-6,.,TRBJ1-5,once
TGTGCCAGTGACGAGGGCCGTCCCCTCCGCTCTGGGGCCAACGTCCTGACTTTC,CASDEGRPLRSGANVLTF,TRBV19,.,TRBJ2-6,.
TGTGCCAGCAGTTACGTCCAGGCGGGAACCGGGGAGCTGTTTTTT,CASSYVQAGTGELFF,TRBV6-5,.,TRBJ2-2,.
TGTGCCAGCAGCTTGCTTATCAGGGGCGCCGTTGACGGTTTCTTT,CASSLLIRGAVDGFF,TRBV5-5,.,TRBJ1-1,.
TGCGCCAGCAGCCAAGAGGCGGGGGGCGAGTACTATGGCTACACCTTC,CASSQEAGGEYYGYTF,TRBV4-3,.,TRBJ1-2,.
TGTGCCAGCAGCCGACAGATTCTCTACGAGCAGTACTTC,CASSRQILYEQYF,TRBV7-6,.,TRBJ2-7,.
TGCGCCAGCAGCTTGGGCTACAGGGTTAGCACAGATACGCAGTATTTT,CASSLGYRVSTDTQYF,TRBV5-1,.,TRBJ2-3,.
TGTGCCACACTCACCCAGGGTAGCTCCTACAATGAGCAGTTCTTC,CATLTQGSSYNEQFF,TRBV10-3,.,TRBJ2-1,once
TGTGCCAGTAGTATCGGTCGGAGGGAGGGTAGAGGTTACAATGAGCAGTTCTTC,CASSIGRREGRGYNEQFF,TRBV19,TRBD2,TRBJ2-1,.
TGTGCCAGCAGCTTGGACACTAGCAATCAGCCCCAGCATTTT,CASSLDTSNQPQHF,TRBV5-8,.,TRBJ1-5,once
TGTGCCAGCAGCTGGTCGGCTAGCGGGGGCCCCGGGGATGAGCAGTTCTTC,CASSWSASGGPGDEQFF,TRBV7-9,TRBD2,TRBJ2-1,.
TGTGCCAGCAGTTCGAATACCCTGGACAGGGGGTACCAAGAGACCCAGTACTTC,CASSSNTLDRGYQETQYF,TRBV28,TRBD1,TRBJ2-5,.
TGTGCCAGCAGCTTACGGGGGTTTGGTGGAGCTTTCTTT,CASSLRGFGGAFF,TRBV7-2,.,TRBJ1-1,.
TGTGCCAGCAGCGTCCGGGACAGGGCGGACACCGGGGAGCTGTTTTTT,CASSVRDRADTGELFF,TRBV9,TRBD1,TRBJ2-2,.
TGTGCCAGCAGCTTAGGAGGGCGAAGTCAGCCCCAGCATTTT,CASSLGGRSQPQHF,TRBV7-8,.,TRBJ1-5,.
TGTGCCAGCAGTTACGGACAGGAGTCTCGGGGCTACACCTTC,CASSYGQESRGYTF,TRBV6-6,TRBD1,TRBJ1-2,once
TGTGCCAGCAGTGAAAGGGTGGGAGGTGGAGAGACCCAGTACTTC,CASSERVGGGETQYF,TRBV6-1,.,TRBJ2-5,.
TGTGCCAGCAGTCTGGAGGGGGCCACTGAAGCTTTCTTT,CASSLEGATEAFF,TRBV27,TRBD1,TRBJ1-1,.
TGCGCCAGCAGCTATCCCGGGACAGGGAGACCTATACACTACAATGAGCAGTTCTTC,CASSYPGTGRPIHYNEQFF,TRBV5-1,TRBD1,TRBJ2-1,.
TGTGCCAGCCGGGACAGAGTGTACAATGAGCAGTTCTTC,CASRDRVYNEQFF,TRBV7-2,TRBD1,TRBJ2-1,.
TGTGCCAGCAGCCTTGGACTAGCGGTGAACACCGGGGAGCTGTTTTTT,CASSLGLAVNTGELFF,TRBV28,TRBD2,TRBJ2-2,.
TGCAGCGGCGGACAGGGGACCTACGAGCAGTACTTC,CSGGQGTYEQYF,TRBV29-1,TRBD1,TRBJ2-7,.
TGTGCCAGCAGCTTGGGGGGGCGGCTCACTGAAGCTTTCTTT,CASSLGGRLTEAFF,TRBV5-6,.,TRBJ1-1,.
TGTGCCAGCAGCCCATCCGATGGACTAGCGGGAAGGGAGTACGAGCAGTACTTC,CASSPSDGLAGREYEQYF,TRBV13,TRBD2,TRBJ2-7,.
TGTGCCAGCAGCAAGACTACTCGCTTTCCACCTAGCACAGATACGCAGTATTTT,CASSKTTRFPPSTDTQYF,TRBV11-2,.,TRBJ2-3,once
TGTGCCAGCAGCGTCACCCGTACCGAGAGCGGGAAACGCTACAATGAGCAGTTCTTC,CASSVTRTESGKRYNEQFF,TRBV9,TRBD2,TRBJ2-1,.
TGTGCCAGCAGCACGGGACGCACAGGGGGTGGCTACACCTTC,CASSTGRTGGGYTF,TRBV5-4,TRBD1,TRBJ1-2,once
TGTGCCAGCGCATGGGGCAGGGGGATTATCATGAACACTGAAGCTTTCTTT,CASAWGRGIIMNTEAFF,TRBV11-2,TRBD1,TRBJ1-1,.
TGCGCCAGCAGCTTACCCTGGGCGCCCAATGAGCAGTTCTTC,CASSLPWAPNEQFF,TRBV5-1,.,TRBJ2-1,.
TGTGCCAGCAGCCCAGGACAGGGTAGCACAGATACGCAGTATTTT,CASSPGQGSTDTQYF,TRBV7-7,TRBD1,TRBJ2-3,.
TGTGCCAGCAGCTTGGCGGCGGGAGGGTTGACAGATACGCAGTATTTT,CASSLAAGGLTDTQYF,TRBV5-6,TRBD2,TRBJ2-3,.
TGCGCCAGCAGCTTGTCTGGGTCTAGCGAGTCCTACGAGCAGTACTTC,CASSLSGSSESYEQYF,TRBV5-1,.,TRBJ2-7,.
TGTGCCAGCAGCGTGGGGACAGGGAGGATAAACACTGAAGCTTTCTTT,CASSVGTGRINTEAFF,TRBV9,TRBD1,TRBJ1-1,.
TGTGCCAGTAGTATTTATGGGGGGTCGATCTACGAGCAGTACTTC,CASSIYGGSIYEQYF,TRBV19,.,TRBJ2-7,.
TGTGCCAGCAGTCCAAGCGCCGGACAGACTCGATACGAGCAGTACTTC,CASSPSAGQTRYEQYF,TRBV27,.,TRBJ2-7,.